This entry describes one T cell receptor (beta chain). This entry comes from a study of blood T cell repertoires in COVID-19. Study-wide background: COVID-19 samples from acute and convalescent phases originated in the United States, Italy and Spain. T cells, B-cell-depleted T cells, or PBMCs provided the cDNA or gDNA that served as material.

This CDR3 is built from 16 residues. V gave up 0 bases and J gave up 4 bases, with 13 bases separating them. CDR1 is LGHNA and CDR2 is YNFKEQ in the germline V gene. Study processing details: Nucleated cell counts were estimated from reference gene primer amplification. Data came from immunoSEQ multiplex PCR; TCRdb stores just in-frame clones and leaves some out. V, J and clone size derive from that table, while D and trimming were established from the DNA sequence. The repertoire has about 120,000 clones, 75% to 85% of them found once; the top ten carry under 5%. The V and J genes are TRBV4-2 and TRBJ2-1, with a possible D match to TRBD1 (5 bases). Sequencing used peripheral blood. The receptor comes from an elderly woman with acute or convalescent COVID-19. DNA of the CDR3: TGTGCCAGCAGCCAAGATGGGGCTTCGAGGTACAATGAGCAGTTCTTC. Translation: CASSQDGASRYNEQFF.